This is a list of T cell receptor beta chains from one sample in a study of cytomegalovirus exposure and HLA in healthy donors. Data came from immunoSEQ multiplex PCR; TCRdb stores just in-frame clones and leaves some out. Among 130,000 to 150,000 clones listed, approximately 70% were seen once. Specimen: PBMCs. Receptors originate from a human donor in good health. The CDR3 runs from the conserved cysteine through the conserved F or W.

v_call	j_call	cdr3_aa
TRBV4-1	TRBJ2-5	CASSPRQGREQYF
TRBV6-5	TRBJ1-2	CASSYPGYGYTF
TRBV9	TRBJ2-7	CASSVDQSYEQYF
TRBV10-2	TRBJ2-7	CASLGQGLYEQYF
TRBV4-2	TRBJ2-3	CASSQGLAGREDTQYF
TRBV9	TRBJ2-3	CASSVGFGASTDTQYF
TRBV28	NA	CASSFRRRDEQYF
TRBV11-2	TRBJ2-7	CASSLVVGLYF
TRBV7-6	TRBJ2-5	CASSPSRLGQGARETQYF
TRBV5-4	TRBJ2-3	CASSPARDRVIDTQYF
TRBV9	TRBJ2-2	CASSVSGGRTGELFF
TRBV9	TRBJ2-1	CASSRREGIYNEQFF
TRBV4-1	TRBJ2-1	CASSQDRTGIDEQFF
TRBV2	TRBJ1-5	CASSEINNQPQHF
TRBV5-1	TRBJ1-2	CASSLSEGYGYTF
TRBV10-2	TRBJ1-2	CASRVMDRGPSNYGYTF
TRBV5-6	TRBJ1-2	CASSPRYRTGLPLNYGYTF
TRBV7-8	TRBJ1-4	CASSPSLMGLGEKLFF
TRBV7-9	TRBJ2-5	CASSSSRQGAKETQYF
TRBV5-6	TRBJ2-1	CASSLAGGAYNEQFF
TRBV7-2	TRBJ2-1	CASSFDRGPYNEQFF
TRBV5-4	TRBJ2-6	CASSLGLHRVPGANVLTF
TRBV14	TRBJ2-1	CASSQVSQDREQFF
TRBV7-2	TRBJ2-3	CASSRLAGVPDTQYF
TRBV28	TRBJ2-7	CASSSLYSSKNYEQYF
TRBV6-1	TRBJ2-3	CASSESARSYTDTQYF
TRBV13	TRBJ2-2	CASSSRQAYTGELFF